This TCR beta chain was obtained from a study of blood T cell repertoires in COVID-19 (dated by TCRdb to the early 2020s). Some background on the complete study: Samples covering the acute and convalescent phases of COVID-19 were provided by collaborators in the United States, Italy and Spain. Subjects who had been exposed to COVID-19, were actively infected with it, or had recovered from it provided the deeply sampled blood TCRbeta repertoires that made up the dataset. The prospective study material was composed of cDNA or gDNA derived from T cells, B-cell-depleted T cells, or PBMCs. The sample metadata nearly always contained a de-identified subject ID, COVID-19 status, age in years and sex. Samples were obtained from the ongoing ImmuneRACE study (first 160 participants) and from roughly 1,300 subjects provided by 6 global collaborators. The repertoires were released in a freely available public database meant as a resource for research on the immune response to SARS-CoV-2. Where available, HLA class I and class II types were obtained from metadata supplied by the sample provider rather than from assay-based typing. Beyond this particular receptor, the publication reports: How much clinical and demographic metadata was included differed by source and by participant, and the metadata was provided uncurated.

The immunoSEQ Assay, a bias-controlled multiplex PCR, was used to amplify TCRbeta CDR3 regions from genomic DNA. As for the authors' bioinformatics: The number of nucleated cells in each sample was estimated from the amplification of reference gene primers within the assay. To quantify the absolute abundance of each unique TCRbeta CDR3 rearrangement, sequence reads were collapsed and filtered. For each sample, productive Simpson clonality was calculated as the square root of Simpson's diversity index over productive rearrangements. TCRdb holds this immuneACCESS table with in-frame rearrangements only. Some clones are missing; in checked studies, unresolved V genes explain under half, and the rest has no known cause. D and trimming were read from the DNA, whereas the V and J calls and clone size are those reported in that table. In all, the sample holds approximately 60,000 clones, and under 85% of those were seen once. Of the sample, 3% to 3.5% falls within the top ten clones.

In this sample, this clone turned up a few times. No cognate antigen has been identified for it. Base-call qualities are not available, and no considerably larger clone is one nucleotide away. Trimmed from V: 4 bases; trimmed from J: 4 bases; junction bases lacking a gene match: 7. Measured from the cysteine to the phenylalanine, the CDR3 is 15 residues long. The CDR3 DNA has 45 bases and is translated from base 1. The germline V gene provides CDR1 SGDLS and CDR2 YYNGEE. Collaborating institutions collected whole blood in K2EDTA tubes following their own protocols. For TCRbeta analysis, collaborators shipped samples in one of three forms: frozen whole blood, isolated PBMCs, or DNA extracted from either of those sample types.

The TCR comes from a man in his sixties with acute or convalescent COVID-19. Recombination connected TRBV9 to TRBJ2-1; TRBD2 lines up with 8 middle nucleotides. The sample comprised peripheral blood. The CDR3 protein: CASSSLSGAYNEQFF. The bases are TGTGCCAGCAGCAGTCTTAGCGGGGCGTACAATGAGCAGTTCTTC.